This TCR beta chain is drawn from a study of a mutant IDH1 vaccine in newly diagnosed glioma. Study overall: Weeks 35 and 47 hosted visits V12 and V13, respectively.

Data came from immunoSEQ multiplex PCR; TCRdb stores just in-frame clones and leaves some out. The data contain 25,000 to 40,000 clones, approximately 89% of them singletons. Looked up from germline, CDR1 is SGHRS and CDR2 is YFSETQ. This CDR3 comprises 15 residues. V was cut by 0 bases and J by 0 bases, with 8 bases left in between. Time point meaning: week 47, end of study. What each vaccine dose contained was 300 ug of mutant IDH1 20-mer peptide, accompanied by topical imiquimod. The astrocytomas were IDH1-mutant, ATRX-negative, and WHO grade 3 or 4. On this clone: Its specificity is not known.

The chain joins TRBV5-1 to TRBJ2-3; no reliable D call. The sequence came from a man aged 40-49 years with glioma. The material sequenced was PBMCs, taken from a glioma patient whose treatment included an IDH1 peptide vaccine. In DNA, the CDR3 is TGCGCCAGCAGCTTGGAGTGGGGTAGCACAGATACGCAGTATTTT. Its translation is CASSLEWGSTDTQYF.